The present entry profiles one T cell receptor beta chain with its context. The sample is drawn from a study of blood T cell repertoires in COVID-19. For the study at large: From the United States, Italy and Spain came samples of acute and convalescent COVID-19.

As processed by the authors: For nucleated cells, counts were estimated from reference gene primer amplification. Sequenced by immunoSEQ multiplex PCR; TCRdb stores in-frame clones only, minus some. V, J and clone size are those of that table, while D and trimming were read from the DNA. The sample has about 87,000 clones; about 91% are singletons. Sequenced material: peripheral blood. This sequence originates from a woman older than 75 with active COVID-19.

CDR3 loop: CASSFGTGGVYEQYF. DNA for the CDR3: TGTGCCAGCAGCTTTGGAACAGGGGGAGTCTACGAGCAGTACTTC. The chain links TRBV2 to TRBJ2-7, with 8 bases aligning to TRBD1. There are 15 residues in the CDR3. Germline lookup yields CDR1 SNHLY and CDR2 FYNNEI. V shed 6 bases and J 3 bases; nucleotides not matched to a gene: 10.